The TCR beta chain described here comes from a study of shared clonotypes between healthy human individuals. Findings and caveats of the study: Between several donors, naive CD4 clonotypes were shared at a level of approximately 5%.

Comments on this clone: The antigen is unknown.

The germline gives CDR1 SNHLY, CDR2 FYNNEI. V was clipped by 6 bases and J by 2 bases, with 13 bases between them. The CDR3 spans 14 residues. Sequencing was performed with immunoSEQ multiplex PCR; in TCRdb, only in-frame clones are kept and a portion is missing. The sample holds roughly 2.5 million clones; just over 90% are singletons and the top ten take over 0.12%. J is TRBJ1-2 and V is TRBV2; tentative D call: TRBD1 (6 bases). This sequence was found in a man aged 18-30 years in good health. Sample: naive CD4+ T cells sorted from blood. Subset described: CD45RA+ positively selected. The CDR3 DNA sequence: TGTGCCAGCAGCACAGGGTCCCTAAACTATGGCTACACCTTC. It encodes CASSTGSLNYGYTF.